One sample yielded the 19 T cell receptor beta chains listed below, sequenced in a study of blood T cell repertoires in COVID-19. Using immunoSEQ multiplex PCR, the repertoire was profiled, and TCRdb retains in-frame clones only, with some absent. Counted here are some 250,000 clones, 88% occurring once; the ten biggest clones make up just under 1%. What was sequenced was peripheral blood. The receptor set was obtained from a woman aged 40 to 50 who had recovered from COVID-19.

The chain uses TRBV24-1 and TRBJ1-4; TRBD1 matches at 8 bases. Germline-derived CDR1 and CDR2 are KGHDR and SFDVKD. J lost 8 bases, V lost 4 bases, and 8 bases had no gene match. The CDR3 runs to 15 residues. The CDR3 DNA reads TGTGCCACCAGTGACCCCACAGGGGGGCAGGAAAAACTGTTTTTT. Protein: CATSDPTGGQEKLFF.

This chain uses TRBV19 with TRBJ2-3, with 7 bases identical to TRBD2. CDR1 and CDR2 from the germline V gene are LNHDA and SQIVND (reference sequence). CDR3 length: 17 amino acids. V shed 0 bases, J shed 4 bases, and the junction held 10 bases outside the gene matches. This CDR3 is CASSIDWGGSFPDTQYF. CDR3 coding DNA: TGTGCCAGTAGTATAGATTGGGGCGGGAGCTTTCCAGATACGCAGTATTTT.

The chain recombines TRBV10-3 with TRBJ1-4; D is undetermined. Germline CDR1 reads ENHRY; CDR2 reads SYGVKD. The CDR3 is 14 residues long. V was shortened by 4 bases and J by 4 bases, with 10 bases between the two germline ends. CDR3 DNA: TGTGCCATCAGTGGGGCAGTTGTTAATGAAAAACTGTTTTTT. It yields the protein CAISGAVVNEKLFF.

The V call is TRBV10-3, the J call TRBJ1-2, with D possibly matching TRBD1 (5 bases). Germline-derived CDR1 and CDR2 are ENHRY and SYGVKD. The CDR3 consists of 13 residues. V lost 3 bases and J lost 7, with 12 bases in between. CDR3 sequence reads: CAISDGRRGGYTF. The DNA of the CDR3 is TGTGCCATCAGTGACGGCAGGAGGGGTGGCTACACCTTC.

The gene calls are TRBV10-3 and TRBJ2-1, with TRBD2 identical over 15 bases. Germline values: CDR1 ENHRY, CDR2 SYGVKD. The ends lost 6 bases at V and 6 bases at J; junction bases unmatched: 18. The CDR3 has 20 amino acids. CDR3 nucleotide sequence: TGTGCCATCAGCCACCTCCGAGGACTAGCGGGAGGGCGGGGGATCAATGAGCAGTTCTTC. Amino acids: CAISHLRGLAGGRGINEQFF.

The rearrangement links TRBV28 to TRBJ1-2; D possibly corresponds to TRBD1 (6 bases). There are 13 residues in the CDR3. The V gene's germline CDR1 is MDHEN and CDR2 SYDVKM. V lost 7 bases and J lost 2, with 11 bases in between. The CDR3 nucleotides are TGTGCCAGCACAGGGGCAGGGAACTATGGCTACACCTTC. Translating gives CASTGAGNYGYTF.

The V gene is TRBV9, the J gene TRBJ1-2; D remains ambiguous. V shed 3 bases and J shed 7 bases, with 10 bases lying between them. This CDR3 comprises 12 residues. The germline V gene encodes CDR1 SGDLS and CDR2 YYNGEE. DNA for the CDR3: TGTGCCAGCAGCGGGGTGGGAGGTGGCTACACCTTC. The encoded protein is CASSGVGGGYTF.

The V and J genes are TRBV7-9 and TRBJ2-1; tentatively, D is TRBD2 (5 bases). The CDR3 consists of 12 residues. V was pared by 6 bases and J by 9 bases, with 12 bases between. Germline values: CDR1 SEHNR, CDR2 FQNEAQ (reference sequence). This chain's CDR3 is CASSPDRGEQFF. The DNA of the CDR3 is TGTGCCAGCAGTCCCGACCGGGGTGAGCAGTTCTTC.

The chain links TRBV5-6 to TRBJ2-1; TRBD2 matches at 11 bases. The CDR3 runs 16 residues. Germline CDR1 and CDR2: SGHDT and YYEEEE. Germline trimming cut 0 bases from V and 5 bases from J; bases unmatched to any gene: 4. The CDR3 DNA follows: TGTGCCAGCAGCTTGGTTGGGACTAGCGGACACAATGAGCAGTTCTTC. Translated, it gives CASSLVGTSGHNEQFF.

The V call is TRBV27, the J call TRBJ2-6; D perhaps matches TRBD2 (6 bases). This CDR3 is built from 19 residues. The germline V gene has CDR1 MNHEY and CDR2 SMNVEV (reference sequence). V was trimmed by 6 bases and J by 1 base, leaving 22 bases between them. The CDR3 here is CASSPFMGGLGSGANVLTF. The CDR3 DNA is TGTGCCAGCAGCCCCTTCATGGGGGGTCTTGGATCTGGGGCCAACGTCCTGACTTTC.

The rearrangement joins TRBV7-8 to TRBJ1-2; D is possibly TRBD1 (5 bases). The CDR3 covers 14 residues. V lost 2 bases and J 2 bases, leaving 9 bases between the germline ends. Per the germline V gene, CDR1 is SGHVS and CDR2 is FQNEAQ. The chain's CDR3 is CASSLQGSNYGYTF. CDR3 nucleotides: TGTGCCAGCAGCTTACAGGGATCCAACTATGGCTACACCTTC.

This clone has a count of ten or more. The V gene is TRBV9, the J gene TRBJ2-7, with TRBD2 matching 7 bases. The V and J ends lost 4 bases and 0 bases, in that order; junction bases with no gene match: 10. The CDR3 consists of 16 residues. Looked up from germline, CDR1 is SGDLS and CDR2 is YYNGEE. CDR3 DNA: TGTGCCAGCAGCCCGACCCTAGCGGCCCCCTCCTACGAGCAGTACGTC. Its translation: CASSPTLAAPSYEQYV.

This chain connects TRBV27 to TRBJ1-1; possible D gene TRBD1, 5 bases. Trimming shortened V by 7 bases and J by 7 bases, and 10 bases separated the two germline ends. The CDR3 runs to 11 residues. Germline values: CDR1 MNHEY, CDR2 SMNVEV (reference sequence). The CDR3 nucleotides are TGTGCCAGCACCAGGGCCGGTGAAGCTTTCTTT. Translated: CASTRAGEAFF.

The J gene is TRBJ1-3, the V gene TRBV19; D unclear. Trimming stripped 8 bases from V and 4 bases from J, with 12 bases between. Germline V gives CDR1 LNHDA, CDR2 SQIVND (reference sequence). The CDR3 loop spans 13 amino acids. Written as DNA, the CDR3 is TGTGCCAGTCGCCCGTCCGCGGGAAACACCATATATTTT. Translating gives CASRPSAGNTIYF.

This clone was detected once. The chain has TRBV5-1 and TRBJ1-2, with D possibly being TRBD1 (6 bases). Germline CDR1 and CDR2: SGHRS and YFSETQ. V lost 6 bases and J lost 8, with 20 bases in between. The CDR3 length is 14 residues. In DNA form, the CDR3 reads TGCGCCAGCACCGCCCCTGCAGGGGTGGGAGGCTACACCTTC. Its translation is CASTAPAGVGGYTF. The full variable domain, with the rest looked up from reference TRBV5-1 and TRBJ1-2, is KAGVTQTPRYLIKTRGQQVTLSCSPISGHRSVSWYQQTPGQGLQFLFEYFSETQRNKGNFPGRFSGRQFSNSRSEMNVSTLELGDSALYLCASTAPAGVGGYTFGSGTRLTVV.

The rearrangement links TRBV11-3 to TRBJ2-3, with TRBD1 as a possible D gene (6 bases). Trimming stripped 3 bases from V and 2 bases from J, with 12 bases between. Germline V gene lookup returns CDR1 SGHNT and CDR2 YENEEA. The CDR3 sequence is 15 residues long. For the CDR3, the DNA is TGTGCCAGCAGCTTCGGTCAGGGGTCCACAGATACGCAGTATTTT. Amino acids: CASSFGQGSTDTQYF.

The J gene is TRBJ2-7, the V gene TRBV4-1, with D perhaps matching TRBD1 (5 bases). The CDR3 length is 15 residues. The germline V gene encodes CDR1 MGHRA and CDR2 YSYEKL. V dropped 0 bases and J dropped 2 bases, with 11 bases sitting between them. In DNA form, the CDR3 reads TGCGCCAGCAGCCAAGAGGGGCCAGCACCCTACGAGCAGTACTTC. As protein: CASSQEGPAPYEQYF.

The chain links TRBV6-2 or TRBV6-3 to TRBJ1-5, with D uncertain. The CDR3 sequence is 18 residues long. V was cut by 2 bases and J by 0 bases, with 17 bases left in between. CDR1 is MNHEY and CDR2 is SVGEGT in the germline V gene. The CDR3 reads CASSYRSAEDYSNQPQHF. The CDR3 nucleotides read TGTGCCAGCAGTTACCGGTCGGCGGAGGATTATAGCAATCAGCCCCAGCATTTT.

This clone was seen only once. This chain joins TRBV19 and TRBJ2-4; possibly TRBD1 for D (6 bases). Trimming removed 0 bases at V and 3 bases at J, with 18 bases between. Germline V CDR1 and CDR2: LNHDA, SQIVND (reference sequence). The CDR3 has 18 residues. The CDR3 DNA follows: TGTGCCAGTAGTATAGAGGGGGCTGGACGGACCAGCAAAAACATTCAGTACTTC. Amino acid sequence: CASSIEGAGRTSKNIQYF.